This T cell receptor beta chain was sequenced during a study of blood T cell repertoires in COVID-19. Germline CDR1 MNHEY, CDR2 SVGAGI. This CDR3 spans 14 amino acids. V was pared by 6 bases and J by 7 bases, with 6 bases of the junction left unmatched. The data were produced by immunoSEQ multiplex PCR, yet TCRdb's version contains in-frame clones alone and is incomplete. The table shows about 210,000 clones, with approximately 80% occurring only once. The specimen was PBMCs or T cells enriched from blood (not recorded which). The V call is TRBV6-5, the J call TRBJ2-2; 9 positions match TRBD1. This sequence originates from a woman aged 45 to 65 with acute COVID-19. In nucleotides, the CDR3 is TGTGCCAGCAGCTACGACAGGGGGGGCGGGGAGCTGTTTTTT. This translates into CASSYDRGGGELFF.